The 21 T cell receptor beta chains below come from one sample, sequenced in a study of cytomegalovirus exposure and HLA in healthy donors. The PCR was carried out with 60 Vbeta primers and 13 Jbeta primers. The method was immunoSEQ multiplex PCR; TCRdb's version includes in-frame clones alone and lacks a portion of them. The sample carries approximately 110,000 clones, 70% to 85% recorded once. Sequences were obtained from PBMCs. The receptors stem from a woman aged 40 to 50 in good health and CMV-seropositive.

The genes are TRBV5-4 and TRBJ1-2; D call uncertain. This CDR3 has 12 amino acids. The germline V gene encodes CDR1 SGHNT and CDR2 YYREEE (reference sequence). Trimming pared 1 base from V and 4 bases from J, leaving 5 bases between. As DNA, the CDR3 is TGTGCCAGCAGCTTGCGAGCCTATGGCTACACCTTC. It specifies CASSLRAYGYTF.

The genes are TRBV6-4 and TRBJ2-2; no firm D call. Germline values: CDR1 MRHNA, CDR2 SNTAGT. V lost 2 bases and J 3 bases, leaving 4 bases between the germline ends. This CDR3 contains 13 residues. The CDR3 sequence is CASSDRDTGELFF. As DNA, the CDR3 is TGTGCCAGCAGTGACAGAGACACCGGGGAGCTGTTTTTT.

This clone was observed a handful of times. J is TRBJ2-3 and V is TRBV18; TRBD2 agrees at 10 bases. Germline values: CDR1 KGHSH, CDR2 LQKENI. CDR3 length: 16 residues. V shed 2 bases, J shed 2 bases, and the junction held 4 bases outside the gene matches. In DNA, the CDR3 is TGTGCCAGCTCACCATCCAGCGGGGGGGCCACAGATACGCAGTATTTT. Translation gives CASSPSSGGATDTQYF.

The gene calls are TRBV7-9 and TRBJ2-1; D perhaps matches TRBD1 (6 bases). Germline CDR1 is SEHNR and CDR2 is FQNEAQ (reference sequence). The CDR3 is 14 amino acids. With 5 bases removed from V and 6 bases from J, the gap between germline ends came to 14 bases. The chain's CDR3 is CASSMRQDFNEQFF. The CDR3 DNA reads as TGTGCCAGCAGCATGAGACAGGATTTCAATGAGCAGTTCTTC.

The V call is TRBV18, the J call TRBJ1-2; 10 nucleotides line up with TRBD1. With V trimmed by 5 bases and J by 5 bases, 5 bases remained unmatched. CDR1 and CDR2 (germline): KGHSH, LQKENI. The CDR3 sequence is 14 residues long. The CDR3 here is CASSAPGQGYGYTF. DNA for the CDR3: TGTGCCAGCTCAGCGCCGGGACAGGGGTATGGCTACACCTTC.

The V and J genes are TRBV4-1 and TRBJ2-5; possibly TRBD2 for D (5 bases). V gave up 2 bases and J gave up 3 bases, with 10 bases separating them. In germline, CDR1 is MGHRA, CDR2 YSYEKL. The CDR3 has 14 amino acids. CDR3 loop: CASSQPTEEETQYF. The CDR3 DNA follows: TGCGCCAGCAGCCAACCGACGGAGGAAGAGACCCAGTACTTC.

The chain is built from TRBV6-1 and TRBJ1-2; 7 bases line up with TRBD1. The CDR3 consists of 13 residues. Losses at the gene ends were 11 bases for V and 8 bases for J; bases not matched to a gene: 14. The germline V gene has CDR1 MNHNS and CDR2 SASEGT. The CDR3 reads CACLPGQTWGYTF. CDR3 DNA: TGTGCCTGCTTACCGGGACAGACGTGGGGCTACACCTTC.

This clone was detected only a few times. V is TRBV23-1 and J is TRBJ1-2; D is uncertain. TRBV23-1 is placed among ORFs of uncertain function. V lost 8 bases and J 0 bases, leaving 19 bases between the germline ends. The CDR3 length is 16 residues. This chain's CDR3 is CASGETPPRPNYGYTF. Written as DNA, the CDR3 is TGCGCCAGCGGAGAAACACCTCCTCGGCCTAACTATGGCTACACCTTC.

This rearrangement joins TRBV6-5 to TRBJ2-2, with D possibly matching TRBD2 (5 bases). V was trimmed by 6 bases and J by 6 bases, leaving 14 bases between them. Per the germline V gene, CDR1 is MNHEY and CDR2 is SVGAGI. This CDR3 has 14 amino acids. The chain's CDR3 is CASSRPGGAGELFF. The CDR3, as DNA: TGTGCCAGCAGCCGGCCTGGAGGCGCCGGGGAGCTGTTTTTT.

This chain joins TRBV7-9 and TRBJ2-7, with TRBD2 matching 7 bases. Germline CDR1 SEHNR, CDR2 FQNEAQ (reference sequence). There are 16 residues in the CDR3. Trimming removed 0 bases from V and 4 bases from J; junction bases left unmatched: 9. The DNA for the CDR3 is TGTGCCAGCAGCTTAGCGCTTGGCGGGAGCGGGTACGAGCAGTACTTC. As protein: CASSLALGGSGYEQYF.

The genes are TRBV2 and TRBJ2-6; TRBD1 agrees at 8 bases. The CDR3 extends over 17 amino acids. Germline assignment: CDR1 SNHLY and CDR2 FYNNEI. The V gene end was trimmed by 5 bases and the J gene end by 0 bases; junction bases not matched to a gene: 6. The CDR3 nucleotides read TGTGCCAGCAGTCTAACAGGGGGGAGCTCTGGGGCCAACGTCCTGACTTTC. Protein sequence: CASSLTGGSSGANVLTF.

This clone was seen more than once but under ten times. CDR3 DNA sequence: TGTGCCAGCAGCCAAATAGCGGGGGGTTCCTACGAGCAGTACTTC. It translates to CASSQIAGGSYEQYF. The chain links TRBV7-2 to TRBJ2-7; 10 nucleotides agree with TRBD2. CDR1 is SGHTA, CDR2 FQGNSA, per germline. CDR3 size: 15 residues. The V gene end was trimmed by 5 bases and the J gene end by 1 base; junction bases not matched to a gene: 5.

This clone was detected a few times. The junction differs from germline at one of its ends, possibly a read error. The rearrangement uses TRBV7-7 and TRBJ2-5, with D perhaps matching TRBD2 (6 bases). Germline values: CDR1 SSHAT, CDR2 FNYEAQ (reference sequence). CDR3 length: 14 residues. As DNA, the CDR3 is TGTGCTAGCAGCCCGACTAGTAGCAGAGAGACCCAGTACTTC. Residues: CASSPTSSRETQYF.

The CDR3: CASTPRGGFYNEQFF. CDR3 DNA: TGTGCCAGCACCCCAAGGGGGGGCTTCTACAATGAGCAGTTCTTC. V gene TRBV28 combines with J gene TRBJ2-1, with D possibly matching TRBD2 (7 bases). Trimming stripped 7 bases from V and 3 bases from J, with 16 bases between. The CDR3 loop spans 15 amino acids. Germline values: CDR1 MDHEN, CDR2 SYDVKM.

This rearrangement joins TRBV6-9 to TRBJ2-7, with D possibly being TRBD2 (5 bases). V lost 2 bases, J lost 2 bases, and 16 bases lay in between. This CDR3 is built from 16 residues. From germline, CDR1 is MNHGY and CDR2 SVAAGI. The CDR3 region is CASSYIVYEGPYEQYF. In DNA form, the CDR3 reads TGTGCCAGCAGTTATATCGTTTACGAGGGTCCCTACGAGCAGTACTTC.

In its sample, this clone was seen once. The rearrangement uses TRBV11-3 and TRBJ2-1, with TRBD2 matching over 9 bases. CDR3 length: 17 residues. CDR1 and CDR2 from the germline V gene are SGHNT and YENEEA. Germline trimming cut 5 bases from V and 2 bases from J; bases unmatched to any gene: 10. The CDR3 is CASSLRGRGTAYNEQFF. The CDR3 bases are TGTGCCAGCAGCCTACGCGGGAGGGGAACTGCCTACAATGAGCAGTTCTTC.

CDR3 region: CASRSTGGEQFF. CDR3 bases: TGTGCCAGCAGGTCAACAGGGGGCGAGCAGTTCTTC. The J gene is TRBJ2-1, the V gene TRBV6-5, with 9 nucleotides matching TRBD1. Losses at the gene ends were 6 bases for V and 10 bases for J; bases not matched to a gene: 4. The CDR3 length is 12 residues. Germline V gene sequence: CDR1 MNHEY, CDR2 SVGAGI.

The chain has TRBV7-6 and TRBJ2-5, with D hard to call. Germline V lookup: CDR1 SGHVS, CDR2 FNYEAQ. Trimming removed 1 base at V and 1 base at J, with 10 bases between. The CDR3 is made up of 15 amino acids. As DNA, the CDR3 is TGTGCCAGCAGCTTAGAGGCGGCGGCCCAAGAGACCCAGTACTTC. The encoded protein is CASSLEAAAQETQYF.

The chain joins TRBV7-9 to TRBJ2-7; the D gene is possibly TRBD1 (6 bases). The germline V gene encodes CDR1 SEHNR and CDR2 FQNEAQ (reference sequence). The CDR3 totals 13 residues. V lost 5 bases, J lost 4 bases, and 12 bases lay in between. The chain's CDR3 is CASSPWTAYEQYF. In DNA, the CDR3 is TGTGCCAGCAGCCCCTGGACAGCTTACGAGCAGTACTTC.

This sequence joins TRBV29-1 and TRBJ1-4; 12 bases are a match to TRBD1. The CDR3 covers 15 residues. CDR1 SQVTM and CDR2 ANQGSEA come from the germline V gene. V was clipped by 3 bases and J by 6 bases; unmatched bases: 5. CDR3 region: CSVERGTGGYEKLFF. The CDR3 DNA is TGCAGCGTTGAGAGGGGGACAGGGGGCTATGAAAAACTGTTTTTT.

The chain links TRBV6-6 to TRBJ2-1, with D possibly being TRBD1 (5 bases). CDR1 and CDR2 from the germline V gene are MNHNY and SVGAGI (reference sequence). The CDR3 loop spans 14 amino acids. V was pared by 3 bases and J by 6 bases, with 12 bases between. The CDR3 here is CASSYTPQGNEQFF. The CDR3 DNA sequence: TGTGCCAGCAGTTATACCCCCCAGGGCAATGAGCAGTTCTTC.